These 5 T cell receptor beta chains came from one sample sequenced in a study of CD8 T cells in ankylosing spondylitis. Study-wide points: A TCR beta motif of 8 or 9 highly homologous variants appeared characteristic of ankylosing spondylitis blood.

These TCRs' antigens remain unknown. A single record per CDR3 protein comes from TCRdb applying MiXCR to the 5' RACE reads. The sample includes some 140,000 distinct CDR3 sequences, 17% of them seen just once. The sample consisted of blood, either unsorted or a sorted T cell fraction (not recorded which). The receptors here all came from a male donor with ankylosing spondylitis.

This chain joins TRBV18 and TRBJ2-1; 15 bases map to TRBD2. This CDR3 is built from 15 residues. V dropped 6 bases and J dropped 10; count of bases not matched to a gene: 7. Germline V gives CDR1 KGHSH, CDR2 LQKENI. Here the CDR3 reads CASSRTSGRVREQFF. In DNA form, the CDR3 reads TGTGCCAGCTCGCGGACTAGCGGGAGGGTTCGCGAGCAGTTCTTC.

The J gene is TRBJ2-7, the V gene TRBV14, with D perhaps matching TRBD1 (5 bases). Germline V gives CDR1 SGHDN, CDR2 FVKESK. The CDR3 runs to 13 residues. V lost 1 base and J lost 12, with 16 bases in between. The CDR3 here is CASSQGQGTRPYF. In DNA form, the CDR3 reads TGTGCCAGCAGCCAAGGCCAGGGTACCCGGCCGTACTTC.

The chain has TRBV19 and TRBJ2-7; 11 bases are shared with TRBD2. The germline V gene has CDR1 LNHDA and CDR2 SQIVND (reference sequence). The ends lost 4 bases at V and 3 bases at J; junction bases unmatched: 8. The CDR3 totals 16 residues. CDR3 bases: TGTGCCAGTAGTACCAGAACTAGCGGGGGTAGCTACGAGCAGTACTTC. Translation: CASSTRTSGGSYEQYF.

The table lists this clonotype with a few counts. The chain uses TRBV7-9 and TRBJ1-2, with D hard to call. This CDR3 has 14 amino acids. The V and J ends lost 7 bases and 3 bases respectively, with 15 bases between them. Germline V gene lookup returns CDR1 SEHNR and CDR2 FQNEAQ (reference sequence). The DNA for the CDR3 is TGTGCCAGCACCCTTGGACCTTCTCACTATGGCTACACCTTC. Its protein product is CASTLGPSHYGYTF.

CDR3 sequence: CASSQKGTKYEQYF. The CDR3 DNA reads as TGCGCCAGCAGCCAAAAGGGGACCAAATACGAGCAGTACTTC. The chain has TRBV4-1 and TRBJ2-7; D assignment may be TRBD1 or TRBD2 (5 bases each). Trimming shortened V by 2 bases and J by 4 bases, and 12 bases separated the two germline ends. CDR3 length equals 14 residues. In germline, CDR1 is MGHRA, CDR2 YSYEKL.